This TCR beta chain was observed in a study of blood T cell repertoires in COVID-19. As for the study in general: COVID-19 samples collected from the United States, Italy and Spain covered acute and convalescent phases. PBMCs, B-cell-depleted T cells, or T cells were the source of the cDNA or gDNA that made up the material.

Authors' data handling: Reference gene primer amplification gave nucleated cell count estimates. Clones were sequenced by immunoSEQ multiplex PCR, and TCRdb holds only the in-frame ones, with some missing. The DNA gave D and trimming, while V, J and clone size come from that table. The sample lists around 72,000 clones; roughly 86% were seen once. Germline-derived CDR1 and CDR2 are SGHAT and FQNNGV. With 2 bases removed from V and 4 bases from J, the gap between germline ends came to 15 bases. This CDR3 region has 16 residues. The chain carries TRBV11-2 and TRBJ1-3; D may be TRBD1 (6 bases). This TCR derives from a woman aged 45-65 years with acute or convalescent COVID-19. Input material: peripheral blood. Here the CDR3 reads CASSLYSGRGGNTIYF. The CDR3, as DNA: TGTGCCAGCAGCTTATACTCCGGCAGGGGAGGAAACACCATATATTTT.